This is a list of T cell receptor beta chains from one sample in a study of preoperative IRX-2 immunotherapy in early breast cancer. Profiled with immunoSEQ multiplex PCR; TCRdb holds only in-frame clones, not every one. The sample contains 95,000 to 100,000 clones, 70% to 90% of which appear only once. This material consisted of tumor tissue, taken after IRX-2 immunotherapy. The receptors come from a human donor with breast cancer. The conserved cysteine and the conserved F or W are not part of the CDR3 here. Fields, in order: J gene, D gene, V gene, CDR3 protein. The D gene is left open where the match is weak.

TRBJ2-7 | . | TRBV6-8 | ASSKTGYEQY
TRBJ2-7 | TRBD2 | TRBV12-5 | ASGSGLADRWEQY
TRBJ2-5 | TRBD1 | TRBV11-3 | ASSGTGGRAARETQY
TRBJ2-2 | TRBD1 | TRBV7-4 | ASRSTGLSTGELF
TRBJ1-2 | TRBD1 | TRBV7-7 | ASSRTPTTGRARLDGYT
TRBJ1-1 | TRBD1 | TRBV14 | ASSLQGADEAF
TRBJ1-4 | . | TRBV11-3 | ASSLRGGGEKLF
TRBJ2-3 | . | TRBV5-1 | ASSLGGHGTDTQY
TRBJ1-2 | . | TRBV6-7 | ASSSISRALYYGYT
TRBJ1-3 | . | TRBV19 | ASNRQSLSGNTIY
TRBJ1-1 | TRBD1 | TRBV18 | ASSPDGGQGLQAF
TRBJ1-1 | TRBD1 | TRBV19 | ATGGQGAGNTEAF
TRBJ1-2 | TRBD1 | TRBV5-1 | ASSFDRGGHGYT
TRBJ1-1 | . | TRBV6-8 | ASRYRQLANTEAF
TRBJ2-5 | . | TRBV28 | ASGRSGTGETQY
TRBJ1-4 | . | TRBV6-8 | ASSQQGLGEKLF
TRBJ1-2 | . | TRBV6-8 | ASSYLNYGYT
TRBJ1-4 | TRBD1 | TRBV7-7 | ASSFRDREEKLF
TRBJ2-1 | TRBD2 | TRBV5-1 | ASSLVSMRLAGLNEQF
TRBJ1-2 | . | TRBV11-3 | ASSPRTGRVSYGYT
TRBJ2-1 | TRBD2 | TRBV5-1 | ASSQGLASRDEQF
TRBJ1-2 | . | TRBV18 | ASSPLGADYGYT
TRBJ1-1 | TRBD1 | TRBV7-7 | ASSRTGERGTEAF
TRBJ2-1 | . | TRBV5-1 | ASSLQGSYNEQF
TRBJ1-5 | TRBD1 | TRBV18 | ASSPDRGSNQPQH
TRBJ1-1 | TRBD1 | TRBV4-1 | ASSQPTGGRTEAF
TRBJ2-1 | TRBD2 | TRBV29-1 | SVEGLAGGAGLTAYNEQF
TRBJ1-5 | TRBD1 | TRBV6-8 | ASSSRQGVLRNQPQH
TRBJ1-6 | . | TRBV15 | ATRVTGRDSPLH
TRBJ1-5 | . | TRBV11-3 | ASSQAPSSNQPQH
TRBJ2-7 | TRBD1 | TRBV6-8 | ASSTGAYEQY
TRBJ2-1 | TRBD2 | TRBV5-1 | ASDLGGTTGNEQF
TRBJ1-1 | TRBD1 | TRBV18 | ASSRTGMNTEAF
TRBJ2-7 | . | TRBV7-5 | ASSDGGRLHHEQY
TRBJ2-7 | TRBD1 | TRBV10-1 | ASRQDRGPYEQY
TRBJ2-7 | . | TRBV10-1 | ASSDLKDSSYEQY
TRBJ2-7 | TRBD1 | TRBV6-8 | ASQGQGYEQY
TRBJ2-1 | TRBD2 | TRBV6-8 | ASSYVGLGARYNEQF
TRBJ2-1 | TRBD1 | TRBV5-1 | ASSLSWTGVYEQF
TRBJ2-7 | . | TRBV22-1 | ASSGTGTSEQY